Presented here are 8 T cell receptor beta chains from one specimen sequenced in a study of regulatory T cells in long-lasting Graves disease. Construction of the TCR beta libraries employed iRepertoire HTBI primers in conjunction with Arm-PCR of CDR3 regions. TCRdb independently ran MiXCR on the multiplex PCR reads; one entry per CDR3 protein. The profile shows more than 300,000 distinct CDR3 sequences, roughly 23% of them singletons. Time point noted: persistent/refractory GD, antithyroid drugs over 5 years with positive TRAb. The TCR library used RNA extracted from PBMCs. The sequencing here drew on peripheral blood mononuclear cells (PBMCs), taken when the disease was refractory, from a patient treated with antithyroid drugs. These receptors were taken from a woman in her forties with Graves disease.

This clonotype was counted a few times. The rearrangement uses TRBV6-1 and TRBJ1-5; TRBD1 matches 10 bases. Germline V gene sequence: CDR1 MNHNS, CDR2 SASEGT. The V and J ends lost 5 bases and 3 bases, in that order; junction bases with no gene match: 4. The CDR3 has 15 amino acids. This CDR3 is CASSPGTGDNQPQHF. The CDR3, as DNA: TGTGCCAGCAGTCCCGGGACAGGGGACAATCAGCCCCAGCATTTT.

Ten or more counts support this clonotype. The rearrangement joins TRBV27 to TRBJ2-7; D gene ambiguous. Germline V gene data show CDR1 as MNHEY and CDR2 as SMNVEV (reference sequence). Trimming removed 3 bases at V and 3 bases at J, with 12 bases between. The CDR3 sequence is 14 residues long. The DNA for the CDR3 is TGTGCCAGCAGTTTCCTCTCCACGGGCTACGAGCAGTACTTC. Encoded protein: CASSFLSTGYEQYF.

The chain couples TRBV7-2 to TRBJ2-1; 8 nucleotides match TRBD1. From germline, CDR1 is SGHTA and CDR2 FQGNSA. This CDR3 is 15 amino acids long. Losses at the gene ends were 4 bases for V and 1 base for J; bases not matched to a gene: 3. The CDR3, as DNA: TGTGCCAGCAGCTCAGGACAGGGATCCTACAATGAGCAGTTCTTC. Protein: CASSSGQGSYNEQFF.

This sequence joins TRBV12-3 or TRBV12-4 and TRBJ2-3; D is perhaps TRBD1 (7 bases). This CDR3 has 16 residues. V was pared by 3 bases and J by 0 bases, with 13 bases between. As DNA, the CDR3 is TGTGCCAGCAGTTTTCAGGGGGGTACGAGCACAGATACGCAGTATTTT. It is translated as CASSFQGGTSTDTQYF.

This clonotype was seen many times. V is TRBV29-1 and J is TRBJ2-7; TRBD1 matches at 7 bases. Unmatched junction bases numbered 5, after V lost 6 bases and J lost 3 bases. Germline V gene sequence: CDR1 SQVTM, CDR2 ANQGSEA. CDR3 length equals 12 residues. The CDR3 region is CSVTGLRYEQYF. The DNA of the CDR3 is TGCAGCGTGACAGGGCTTCGCTACGAGCAGTACTTC.

The chain combines TRBV19 with TRBJ2-2; maybe TRBD1 (6 bases). Trimming took 0 bases from V and 0 from J, leaving 8 bases between them. The CDR3 spans 16 residues. Germline-derived CDR1 and CDR2 are LNHDA and SQIVND (reference sequence). The CDR3 coding sequence is TGTGCCAGTAGTATAGATAGGACAGCGAACACCGGGGAGCTGTTTTTT. Translating it yields CASSIDRTANTGELFF.

This clonotype was detected ten times or more. The chain employs TRBV20-1 and TRBJ2-4, with TRBD1 matching 7 bases. V was pared by 6 bases and J by 0 bases, with 5 bases of the junction left unmatched. Germline V lookup: CDR1 DFQATT, CDR2 SNEGSKA (reference sequence). This CDR3 has 14 residues. CDR3 in DNA: TGCAGTGCACCGGGACAGATAGCCAAAAACATTCAGTACTTC. Translating gives CSAPGQIAKNIQYF.

This clonotype was counted a few times. The chain links TRBV10-3 to TRBJ2-1; 9 bases map to TRBD2. Losses at the gene ends were 4 bases for V and 10 bases for J; bases not matched to a gene: 2. This CDR3 spans 12 amino acids. Germline lookup yields CDR1 ENHRY and CDR2 SYGVKD. CDR3 DNA: TGTGCCATCAGTGGGGGGACTAGCGAGCAGTTCTTC. It specifies CAISGGTSEQFF.